Each of the 20 T cell receptor beta chains below was sequenced from the same sample in a study of blood T cell repertoires in COVID-19. Assay: immunoSEQ multiplex PCR; the TCRdb copy retains only in-frame clones and omits some. This sample has 130,000 or so clones; around 88% occur once, and the top ten carry more than 5%. Source material: peripheral blood. Every receptor here comes from an elderly man with active or convalescent COVID-19.

This chain uses TRBV6-5 with TRBJ1-3; the D is unclear. With 7 bases removed from V and 3 bases from J, the gap between germline ends came to 10 bases. This CDR3 is built from 13 residues. Germline V CDR1 and CDR2: MNHEY, SVGAGI. CDR3 amino acids: CASKPGGGNTIYF. The CDR3 DNA follows: TGTGCCAGCAAGCCGGGAGGTGGAAACACCATATATTTT.

This clone was seen only a few times. The V gene is TRBV19, the J gene TRBJ2-3; 9 positions match TRBD2. V was pared by 3 bases and J by 5 bases, with 9 bases of the junction left unmatched. Germline CDR1 is LNHDA and CDR2 is SQIVND (reference sequence). The CDR3 covers 16 residues. This CDR3 is CASSMRLAGRLDTQYF. CDR3 DNA sequence: TGTGCCAGTAGTATGCGCCTAGCGGGGAGGTTAGATACGCAGTATTTT. Filled out from reference TRBV19 and TRBJ2-3, the complete variable domain reads DGGITQSPKYLFRKEGQNVTLSCEQNLNHDAMYWYRQDPGQGLRLIYYSQIVNDFQKGDIAEGYSVSREKKESFPLTVTSAQKNPTAFYLCASSMRLAGRLDTQYFGPGTRLTVL.

This clone was recorded only once. The chain joins TRBV6-5 to TRBJ1-2; tentatively, D is TRBD1 (5 bases). V dropped 3 bases and J dropped 0 bases, with 11 bases sitting between them. Germline assignment: CDR1 MNHEY and CDR2 SVGAGI. The CDR3 covers 15 residues. CDR3 region: CASSYVGTPNYGYTF. The CDR3 DNA follows: TGTGCCAGCAGTTATGTCGGGACTCCTAACTATGGCTACACCTTC.

This clone was observed a few times. The J gene is TRBJ1-5, the V gene TRBV6-5; D not certain. CDR1 is MNHEY and CDR2 is SVGAGI in the germline V gene. The CDR3 has 14 residues. V was pared by 6 bases and J by 10 bases, with 19 bases between. CDR3 region: CASSNPGGNTPQHF. The CDR3 coding sequence is TGTGCCAGCAGCAACCCCGGCGGCAATACTCCCCAGCATTTT.

The rearrangement joins TRBV6-5 to TRBJ1-1; 9 positions agree with TRBD1. CDR3 length: 13 residues. V dropped 4 bases and J dropped 8; count of bases not matched to a gene: 5. Germline V gene sequence: CDR1 MNHEY, CDR2 SVGAGI. As DNA, the CDR3 is TGTGCCAGCAGTTTCCCCGGACAGGGGGAAGCTTTCTTT. It specifies CASSFPGQGEAFF.

The chain joins TRBV29-1 to TRBJ1-3; TRBD1 aligns across 7 bases. The CDR3 covers 13 residues. Trimming took 6 bases from V and 2 from J; bases not matched to a gene: 4. Germline V CDR1 and CDR2: SQVTM, ANQGSEA. The CDR3 coding sequence is TGCAGCGTAAAGGGGGCGGCTGGAAACACCATATATTTT. Translation gives CSVKGAAGNTIYF.

The V gene is TRBV3-1 (or the pseudogene TRBV3-2), the J gene TRBJ1-2; TRBD1 agrees at 10 bases. The CDR3 length is 14 residues. Looked up from germline, CDR1 is LGHDT and CDR2 is YNNKEL (reference sequence). V shed 0 bases and J 11 bases; nucleotides not matched to a gene: 6. CDR3 DNA sequence: TGTGCCAGCAGCCAAGATGCGACAGGGGGCCATTACACCTTC. Translated, it gives CASSQDATGGHYTF.

This clone showed up just a few times. The chain recombines TRBV5-6 with TRBJ1-2; 10 positions match TRBD1. The CDR3 covers 14 residues. V lost 5 bases and J lost 4; bases outside the gene matches: 5. Germline assignment: CDR1 SGHDT and CDR2 YYEEEE. As DNA, the CDR3 is TGTGCCAGCAGTCCGACAGGGGGCAGCTATGGCTACACCTTC. Translation: CASSPTGGSYGYTF. Full variable domain (outside the CDR3, taken from reference TRBV5-6 and TRBJ1-2): DAGVTQSPTHLIKTRGQQVTLRCSPKSGHDTVSWYQQALGQGPQFIFQYYEEEERQRGNFPDRFSGHQFPNYSSELNVNALLLGDSALYLCASSPTGGSYGYTFGSGTRLTVV.

The gene calls are TRBV5-1 and TRBJ2-3; D might be TRBD2 (7 bases). V lost 0 bases, J lost 5 bases, and 13 bases lay in between. CDR1 and CDR2 from the germline V gene are SGHRS and YFSETQ. The CDR3 runs to 15 residues. The CDR3 region has the DNA TGCGCCAGCAGCTTGGACCCAGCGGGACAAGATACGCAGTATTTT. This translates into CASSLDPAGQDTQYF.

V and J are TRBV5-1 and TRBJ2-3; perhaps TRBD1 as D (5 bases). Germline CDR1 reads SGHRS; CDR2 reads YFSETQ. Trimming left V 4 bases short and J 6 bases short, with 9 bases between. CDR3 length equals 12 residues. Written as DNA, the CDR3 is TGCGCCAGCAGCGGGGCCACGGATACGCAGTATTTT. It yields the protein CASSGATDTQYF.

J is TRBJ2-7 and V is TRBV28; 8 bases align to TRBD2. Germline CDR1 is MDHEN and CDR2 is SYDVKM. Germline trimming cut 0 bases from V and 5 bases from J; bases unmatched to any gene: 9. CDR3 length equals 16 residues. The CDR3 spells CASSLWPGGGFDEQYF. The CDR3 DNA is TGTGCCAGCAGTTTATGGCCCGGCGGGGGGTTCGACGAGCAGTACTTC.

This clone was counted a single time. The chain combines TRBV10-3 with TRBJ1-3; D unresolved. This CDR3 has 12 residues. CDR1 is ENHRY, CDR2 SYGVKD, per germline. Trimming shortened V by 10 bases and J by 1 base, and 8 bases separated the two germline ends. The DNA for the CDR3 is TGTGCCACCGAGGGTTCTGGAAACACCATATATTTT. Protein sequence: CATEGSGNTIYF.

The chain joins TRBV7-2 to TRBJ2-5; TRBD1 matches 7 bases. CDR3 length: 12 residues. The V and J ends lost 5 bases and 7 bases, in that order; junction bases with no gene match: 4. Germline CDR1 and CDR2: SGHTA and FQGNSA. The CDR3 sequence is CASSTRQGTQYF. The CDR3 coding sequence is TGTGCCAGCAGCACGAGACAGGGGACCCAGTACTTC.

The chain couples TRBV28 to TRBJ2-1; the D gene is possibly TRBD1 (7 bases). Trimming cost V 7 bases and J 0 bases, with 10 bases left between them. Germline lookup yields CDR1 MDHEN and CDR2 SYDVKM. The CDR3 spans 14 residues. CDR3: CASNQGGSYNEQFF. As DNA, the CDR3 is TGTGCCAGCAATCAGGGGGGCTCCTACAATGAGCAGTTCTTC.

For this clone: This may stem from a read error, because a much larger clone lies one nucleotide away. At the DNA level, this CDR3 is encoded by other sequences in the same sample as well. V and J are TRBV18 and TRBJ1-6; the match to TRBD1 covers 9 bases. The CDR3 extends over 15 amino acids. The V segment lost 2 bases and the J segment 6 bases; nucleotides outside the gene matches: 2. The germline gives CDR1 KGHSH, CDR2 LQKENI. The CDR3 region has the DNA TGTGCCAGCTCACCAAACAGGGGGCTTAATTCACCCCTCCACTTT. This encodes CASSPNRGLNSPLHF.

The chain is built from TRBV10-3 and TRBJ2-1; D not certain. The CDR3 runs 14 residues. Germline V lookup: CDR1 ENHRY, CDR2 SYGVKD. Trimming removed 5 bases at V and 1 base at J, with 9 bases between. The CDR3 DNA follows: TGTGCCATCAGTCCCGGGTCTTCCTACAATGAGCAGTTCTTC. Residues: CAISPGSSYNEQFF.

The CDR3 DNA reads as TGTGCCAGCTCACCCGGGGTCGAAAACATTCAGTACTTC. Amino acids: CASSPGVENIQYF. The chain joins TRBV18 to TRBJ2-4, with D perhaps TRBD2 (5 bases). The ends were cut back, 3 bases at V and 5 bases at J, with 8 bases in the middle. CDR1 is KGHSH and CDR2 is LQKENI in the germline V gene. The CDR3 extends over 13 amino acids.

CDR3 amino acids: CASSYGRGYQETQYF. In DNA form, the CDR3 reads TGTGCCAGCAGTTACGGGCGCGGGTACCAAGAGACCCAGTACTTC. The V and J genes are TRBV6-2 or TRBV6-3 and TRBJ2-5, with D possibly matching TRBD2 (5 bases). The CDR3 is made up of 15 amino acids. The germline gives CDR1 MNHEY, CDR2 SVGEGT. The V and J ends lost 2 bases and 0 bases respectively, with 10 bases between them.

The rearrangement links TRBV19 to TRBJ1-4; 7 bases line up with TRBD1. Germline V gene sequence: CDR1 LNHDA, CDR2 SQIVND (reference sequence). Trimming took 5 bases from V and 7 from J; bases not matched to a gene: 7. There are 14 residues in the CDR3. The CDR3 nucleotides are TGTGCCAGTAGTGGAAGGGGGCGGAGTGAAAAACTGTTTTTT. Translating gives CASSGRGRSEKLFF.

This clone was seen a few times. This rearrangement joins TRBV11-2 to TRBJ2-2; D gene uncertain. This CDR3 region has 15 residues. Trimming took off 5 bases at V and 4 bases at J, with 14 bases between the two ends. The V gene's germline CDR1 is SGHAT and CDR2 FQNNGV. This CDR3 is CASSTLLGGTGELFF. The DNA of the CDR3 is TGTGCCAGCAGCACCCTTCTAGGTGGCACCGGGGAGCTGTTTTTT.